This is a list of T cell receptor beta chains from one sample in a study of T cell repertoires in cytomegalovirus infection. Each CDR3 protein gets one entry after TCRdb re-called the reads with MiXCR. This sample has 360,000 or so distinct CDR3 sequences; roughly 34% occur once, and the top ten carry roughly 13%. What these receptors recognize is not known. The specimen comprised cultured PBMCs, sampled from culture after CMV antigen stimulation. These receptors were obtained from a human donor in good health (CMV status not recorded). Some clones in this sample may be carry-over from other donors' samples. Both conserved end residues are part of each CDR3. The order of the fields is J gene, clone size, D gene, V gene, CDR3 protein, CDR3 DNA. D genes are given only for firm matches. Size is stated for part of the rows, as once, few or many counts, or as a class when the clone is expanded.

>TRBJ1-2|few|TRBD1|TRBV28
CASSLLQGQYGYTF
TGTGCCAGCAGTTTATTACAGGGGCAGTATGGCTACACCTTC
>TRBJ2-7|-|-|TRBV28
CASSLIGDSYEQYF
TGTGCCAGCAGTTTAATAGGGGACTCCTACGAGCAGTACTTC
>TRBJ1-4|once|-|TRBV11-1
CASSFGVNEKLFF
TGTGCCAGCAGCTTCGGGGTAAATGAAAAACTGTTTTTT
>TRBJ2-7|-|-|TRBV7-2
CASSADYFAYEQYF
TGTGCCAGCAGCGCCGACTACTTTGCCTACGAGCAGTACTTC
>TRBJ1-5|-|-|TRBV18
CASSLAAVGNQPQHF
TGTGCCAGCTCACTGGCTGCTGTGGGCAATCAGCCCCAGCATTTT
>TRBJ2-3|few|TRBD2|TRBV11-2
CASTSGLAATDTQYF
TGTGCCAGCACCTCGGGACTAGCGGCCACAGATACGCAGTATTTT
>TRBJ1-5|once|-|TRBV12-5
CASGLTGPNQPQHF
TGTGCTAGTGGCCTTACGGGGCCCAATCAGCCCCAGCATTTT
>TRBJ2-4|-|-|TRBV20-1
CSQTGPQTLAKNIQYF
TGCAGTCAAACAGGGCCCCAGACCTTAGCCAAAAACATTCAGTACTTC
>TRBJ2-2|few|TRBD2|TRBV6-2/TRBV6-3
CASSYGRWRTSGRASDGELFF
TGTGCCAGCAGTTACGGCAGATGGAGGACTAGCGGGAGGGCATCGGACGGGGAGCTGTTTTTT
>TRBJ2-1|-|-|TRBV20-1
CSATIIGLHDPYNEQFF
TGCAGTGCTACAATTATCGGACTCCACGACCCATACAATGAGCAGTTCTTC
>TRBJ2-4|-|-|TRBV20-1
CSARVPAALDKNIQYF
TGCAGTGCTAGAGTTCCGGCAGCCCTAGACAAAAACATTCAGTACTTC